The 30 T cell receptor beta chains presented below share a single source sample, sequenced in a study of CD8 T cells in ankylosing spondylitis. TCRdb re-derived calls from the 5' RACE reads in MiXCR, one entry per CDR3 protein. This table holds roughly 35,000 distinct CDR3 sequences, 13% found once. Sequencing used synovial fluid, either unsorted or a sorted T cell fraction (not recorded which). Receptors originate from a male donor with ankylosing spondylitis.

V usage is TRBV6-5 and J usage is TRBJ2-5, with a weak D call TRBD2 (6 bases). The CDR3 runs to 14 residues. The ends were cut back, 2 bases at V and 5 bases at J, with 12 bases in the middle. Looked up from germline, CDR1 is MNHEY and CDR2 is SVGAGI. The CDR3 spells CASSYVGSGETQYF. Written as DNA, the CDR3 is TGTGCCAGCAGTTACGTGGGCAGCGGGGAGACCCAGTACTTC.

The chain combines TRBV9 with TRBJ2-7; D perhaps matches TRBD1 (6 bases). Germline V gives CDR1 SGDLS, CDR2 YYNGEE. Trimming took off 3 bases at V and 2 bases at J, with 9 bases between the two ends. The CDR3 has 13 amino acids. CDR3 residues: CASSEGVAYEQYF. In DNA, the CDR3 is TGTGCCAGCAGCGAGGGGGTAGCCTACGAGCAGTACTTC.

By frequency in the sample, this clonotype is medium-sized. This sequence joins TRBV4-2 and TRBJ2-5, with D possibly TRBD2 on 5 matching bases. The ends were cut back, 0 bases at V and 4 bases at J, with 15 bases in the middle. This CDR3 is built from 16 residues. Per germline, CDR1 LGHNA and CDR2 YNFKEQ. CDR3 sequence reads: CASSQESGRGSETQYF. The CDR3 coding sequence is TGTGCCAGCAGCCAAGAAAGCGGTCGAGGTTCAGAGACCCAGTACTTC.

The chain's CDR3 is CASSLGGGKAGAPEEDTQYF. The CDR3 nucleotides are TGCGCCAGCAGCTTGGGAGGGGGGAAAGCGGGAGCCCCAGAGGAAGATACGCAGTATTTT. V and J are TRBV5-1 and TRBJ2-3, with 8 positions matching TRBD2. V trimming: 0 bases; J trimming: 5 bases; junction bases outside the gene matches: 20. Germline CDR1 is SGHRS and CDR2 is YFSETQ. This CDR3 has 20 residues.

The chain is built from TRBV28 and TRBJ1-3, with D possibly TRBD1 on 5 matching bases. This CDR3 has 13 residues. Germline loops: CDR1 MDHEN, CDR2 SYDVKM. Trimming took off 6 bases at V and 7 bases at J, with 13 bases between the two ends. CDR3: CASRSGLGNTIYF. The CDR3 DNA reads as TGTGCCAGCAGGTCGGGACTTGGGAACACCATATATTTT.

This clonotype was detected only a few times. The chain is built from TRBV5-6 and TRBJ1-6; 10 bases agree with TRBD1. CDR3 length: 17 residues. The ends lost 0 bases at V and 7 bases at J; junction bases unmatched: 7. Germline values: CDR1 SGHDT, CDR2 YYEEEE. DNA for the CDR3: TGTGCCAGCAGCTTGGCGGGACAGGGGCTGGTAAATTCACCCCTCCACTTT. It translates to CASSLAGQGLVNSPLHF.

This clonotype was seen a handful of times. The CDR3 loop is CSARDLEIGVTEAFF. The CDR3 nucleotides are TGCAGTGCTAGAGATCTCGAAATAGGGGTCACTGAAGCTTTCTTT. The V call is TRBV20-1, the J call TRBJ1-1; possibly TRBD1 for D (5 bases). The CDR3 length is 15 residues. CDR1 is DFQATT, CDR2 SNEGSKA, per germline (reference sequence). Trimming pared 0 bases from V and 4 bases from J, leaving 15 bases between.

The genes are TRBV6-2 or TRBV6-3 and TRBJ1-1; no firm D call. CDR1 is MNHEY and CDR2 is SVGEGT in the germline V gene. Trimming removed 5 bases from V and 8 bases from J, with 12 bases in between. The CDR3 is 12 amino acids. The CDR3 spells CASSDVLNEAFF. For the CDR3, the DNA is TGTGCCAGCAGTGACGTCTTAAACGAAGCTTTCTTT.

In its sample, this clonotype was seen a few times. The chain carries TRBV4-1 and TRBJ1-1, with D maybe TRBD1 (5 bases). There are 14 residues in the CDR3. With 4 bases removed from V and 4 bases from J, the gap between germline ends came to 13 bases. CDR1 is MGHRA and CDR2 is YSYEKL in the germline V gene. The CDR3 spells CASSPFPGGTEAFF. The CDR3 coding sequence is TGCGCCAGCAGCCCCTTTCCGGGGGGCACTGAAGCTTTCTTT.

CDR3 coding DNA: TGTGCCAGCACCCCTCGCGAGAACACTGAAGCTTTCTTT. This gives the protein CASTPRENTEAFF. The chain carries TRBV6-5 and TRBJ1-1, with D uncertain. CDR3 length: 13 amino acids. Trimming removed 7 bases from V and 1 base from J, with 10 bases in between. Germline values: CDR1 MNHEY, CDR2 SVGAGI.

This clonotype was counted at least ten times. The chain recombines TRBV29-1 with TRBJ2-1, with 9 positions matching TRBD1. The J segment lost 12 bases and the V segment lost 3 bases, leaving 6 bases of the junction unmatched. The germline V gene encodes CDR1 SQVTM and CDR2 ANQGSEA. This CDR3 is 12 amino acids long. The CDR3 sequence: CSVEPTGGGQFF. The CDR3, as DNA: TGCAGCGTTGAGCCAACAGGGGGCGGGCAGTTCTTC.

This clonotype was found many times. The V and J genes are TRBV28 and TRBJ1-4, with 7 bases aligning to TRBD1. This CDR3 is built from 17 residues. The V gene end was trimmed by 5 bases and the J gene end by 4 bases; junction bases not matched to a gene: 13. Germline loops: CDR1 MDHEN, CDR2 SYDVKM. CDR3 sequence (DNA): TGTGCCAGCAGTCGTCAGGGACAGCAGATTCTTAATGAAAAACTGTTTTTT. It yields the protein CASSRQGQQILNEKLFF.

The chain couples TRBV7-6 to TRBJ1-1; 9 positions agree with TRBD1. CDR3 size: 13 residues. Trimming at V came to 5 bases and at J to 7 bases, leaving 5 bases not matched to a gene. The germline V gene has CDR1 SGHVS and CDR2 FNYEAQ. The CDR3 nucleotides are TGTGCCAGCAGCCAGACGGACAGGGGTGAAGCTTTCTTT. Translating it yields CASSQTDRGEAFF.

This chain joins TRBV9 and TRBJ2-1, with TRBD1 matching 10 bases. Germline-derived CDR1 and CDR2 are SGDLS and YYNGEE. J was trimmed by 7 bases and V by 0 bases; bases with no gene match: 4. The CDR3 covers 15 residues. CDR3 sequence: CASSVVGTGVNEQFF. DNA of the CDR3: TGTGCCAGCAGCGTAGTCGGGACAGGGGTGAATGAGCAGTTCTTC.

This clonotype was seen at least ten times. The chain joins TRBV6-1 to TRBJ1-6, with 9 bases that match TRBD1. The CDR3 spans 16 residues. Germline trimming cut 1 base from V and 9 bases from J; bases unmatched to any gene: 7. Germline V gives CDR1 MNHNS, CDR2 SASEGT. The CDR3: CASSEGTGTGSSPLHF. The CDR3 DNA reads TGTGCCAGCAGTGAAGGGACCGGGACAGGGTCTTCACCCCTCCACTTT.

In its sample, this clonotype was seen a few times. The V and J genes are TRBV27 and TRBJ2-1; possibly TRBD2 for D (5 bases). V lost 5 bases and J 6 bases, leaving 14 bases between the germline ends. This CDR3 contains 14 residues. CDR1 MNHEY and CDR2 SMNVEV come from the germline V gene (reference sequence). CDR3 bases: TGTGCCAGCAGTCGAGGGCCCGCGGCCAATGAGCAGTTCTTC. Translation gives CASSRGPAANEQFF.

This clonotype was observed a few times. The chain recombines TRBV6-2 or TRBV6-3 with TRBJ2-3; D unclear. CDR3 length: 11 amino acids. Germline V gives CDR1 MNHEY, CDR2 SVGEGT. Trimming took 2 bases from V and 6 from J, leaving 3 bases between them. Written as DNA, the CDR3 is TGTGCCAGCAGTTACCCGGATACGCAGTATTTT. Protein: CASSYPDTQYF.

This clonotype was observed a handful of times. The chain is built from TRBV7-9 and TRBJ2-7, with 10 bases identical to TRBD1. Trimming removed 1 base from V and 5 bases from J; junction bases left unmatched: 14. Germline V gene sequence: CDR1 SEHNR, CDR2 FQNEAQ (reference sequence). CDR3 length: 18 residues. The DNA for the CDR3 is TGTGCCAGCAGCTTAGGATTTAATTGGGACAGGGGAGACCACGAGCAGTACTTC. Protein product: CASSLGFNWDRGDHEQYF.

Note on this clonotype: An end of the junction differs from the germline gene, which may be a read error. The rearrangement uses TRBV6-2 or TRBV6-3 and TRBJ2-2, with TRBD2 identical over 7 bases. This CDR3 is 14 amino acids long. Germline V gene data show CDR1 as MNHEY and CDR2 as SVGEGT. Here the CDR3 reads CATSYSTSNGELFF. The DNA of the CDR3 is TGTGCCACCAGTTACTCGACTAGCAACGGGGAGCTGTTTTTT.

This clonotype was counted at least ten times. The chain recombines TRBV28 with TRBJ2-2; 10 bases map to TRBD2. CDR3 length: 15 amino acids. CDR1 and CDR2 (germline): MDHEN, SYDVKM. V trimming: 4 bases; J trimming: 6 bases; junction bases outside the gene matches: 5. In DNA form, the CDR3 reads TGTGCCAGCAGTTCAGGACTAGCGGAGTCCGGGGAGCTGTTTTTT. Its protein product is CASSSGLAESGELFF. Together with reference TRBV28 and TRBJ2-2, the CDR3 gives the full variable domain: DVKVTQSSRYLVKRTGEKVFLECVQDMDHENMFWYRQDPGLGLRLIYFSYDVKMKEKGDIPEGYSVSREKKERFSLILESASTNQTSMYLCASSSGLAESGELFFGEGSRLTVL.

This chain connects TRBV4-3 to TRBJ1-1; D call uncertain. Germline-derived CDR1 and CDR2 are LGHNA and YSLEER. The V and J ends lost 4 bases and 0 bases respectively, with 15 bases between them. The CDR3 length is 16 residues. The chain's CDR3 is CASSLVGLKMNTEAFF. The DNA for the CDR3 is TGCGCCAGCAGCCTTGTTGGGCTAAAAATGAACACTGAAGCTTTCTTT.

The chain links TRBV5-1 to TRBJ2-2; 10 bases match TRBD1. Germline V gene data show CDR1 as SGHRS and CDR2 as YFSETQ. There are 15 residues in the CDR3. Trimming removed 4 bases from V and 4 bases from J; junction bases left unmatched: 4. The CDR3 sequence: CASSTRTGGTGELFF. In DNA form, the CDR3 reads TGCGCCAGCAGCACGCGGACAGGGGGCACCGGGGAGCTGTTTTTT.

The V gene is TRBV25-1, the J gene TRBJ2-1; perhaps TRBD2 as D (6 bases). Germline V lookup: CDR1 MGHDK, CDR2 SYGVNS. The CDR3 has 16 amino acids. V dropped 2 bases and J dropped 7 bases, with 18 bases sitting between them. The CDR3 is CASSEDDSGLRNEQFF. The CDR3 nucleotides are TGTGCCAGCAGTGAAGACGATAGCGGTTTAAGGAATGAGCAGTTCTTC.

This clonotype appeared a few times. The chain employs TRBV29-1 and TRBJ2-2; weak D call: TRBD2 (6 bases). This CDR3 comprises 13 residues. The germline V and J ends were trimmed by 5 bases and 4 bases, with 11 bases remaining between them. Germline V CDR1 and CDR2: SQVTM, ANQGSEA. CDR3 in DNA: TGCAGCGTTCCCGGGGACTTCACCGGGGAGCTGTTTTTT. Translated, it gives CSVPGDFTGELFF.

In this sample, this clonotype turned up a few times. This chain uses TRBV6-5 with TRBJ2-4, with D possibly being TRBD2 (6 bases). The V end was cut by 2 bases, the J end by 3 bases, with 14 bases between. The germline gives CDR1 MNHEY, CDR2 SVGAGI. The CDR3 sequence is 16 residues long. The CDR3, as DNA: TGTGCCAGCAGTTACGTTCTAGCGTCGGGCAAAAACATTCAGTACTTC. It is translated as CASSYVLASGKNIQYF.

V usage is TRBV29-1 and J usage is TRBJ2-7, with D unresolved. CDR1 is SQVTM, CDR2 ANQGSEA, per germline. CDR3 length: 12 amino acids. The ends were cut back, 0 bases at V and 6 bases at J, with 9 bases in the middle. The CDR3 is CSVEDTGSEQYF. CDR3 nucleotide sequence: TGCAGCGTTGAAGATACGGGTTCCGAGCAGTACTTC.

The chain carries TRBV5-5 and TRBJ2-7; D remains ambiguous. The V gene's germline CDR1 is SGHKS and CDR2 YYEKEE (reference sequence). Deletions cut 4 bases from V and 0 bases from J, with 11 bases between. CDR3 length: 14 residues. The CDR3, as DNA: TGTGCCAGCAGCACTGGACCACGCTCCTACGAGCAGTACTTC. Encoded protein: CASSTGPRSYEQYF.

The chain employs TRBV5-1 and TRBJ2-1; 8 bases are a match to TRBD2. V dropped 4 bases and J dropped 4; count of bases not matched to a gene: 4. The CDR3 covers 14 residues. CDR1 and CDR2 (germline): SGHRS, YFSETQ. CDR3 coding DNA: TGCGCCAGCAGCCGGGGGGGGCCATACAATGAGCAGTTCTTC. Protein: CASSRGGPYNEQFF.

This clonotype has a handful of counts. The V call is TRBV29-1, the J call TRBJ2-1; D call uncertain. This CDR3 comprises 11 residues. The V and J ends lost 7 bases and 8 bases respectively, with 12 bases between them. The germline CDR1 and CDR2 sequences are SQVTM and ANQGSEA. The CDR3: CSALKMDEQFF. The CDR3 nucleotides read TGCAGCGCCTTAAAGATGGATGAGCAGTTCTTC.

This clonotype was found a few times. This rearrangement joins TRBV5-6 to TRBJ1-5; 8 positions match TRBD1. V lost 1 base and J lost 6; bases outside the gene matches: 3. The CDR3 runs to 14 residues. Germline assignment: CDR1 SGHDT and CDR2 YYEEEE. CDR3 nucleotide sequence: TGTGCCAGCAGCTTGCAGGGGGCGGGTCAGCCCCAGCATTTT. Translation gives CASSLQGAGQPQHF. The full variable domain, with the rest looked up from reference TRBV5-6 and TRBJ1-5, is DAGVTQSPTHLIKTRGQQVTLRCSPKSGHDTVSWYQQALGQGPQFIFQYYEEEERQRGNFPDRFSGHQFPNYSSELNVNALLLGDSALYLCASSLQGAGQPQHFGDGTRLSIL.